Sequencing of this T cell receptor beta chain was carried out in a study of T cell responses to AZD1222 COVID-19 vaccine (TCRdb year 2021). Background on the whole study: A total of approximately 240 trial participants underwent TCR sequencing, of whom some 210 received two doses of AZD1222 and some 26 received two doses of the MenACWY control vaccine. Trial participants were enrolled by age into 18-55, 56-69 and 70-plus year subgroups, with about 150, 28 and 57 TCR-sequenced participants respectively. What the work shows at the level of the full study, not this receptor alone: Because no day 14 peak-response samples were available, repertoires were characterized only after the peak T cell response. Participants were mostly white British, with more females than males. The authors suggested clonal diversity may have been underestimated. The 56-69-year group was small, and its depth increase did not reach significance, likely because of low power. Reportedly, almost half of the unique spike-specific TCRs recognized epitopes lying outside the regions that are mutated in the B.1.351 and B.1.1.7 variants. Conclusions about previously exposed vaccinees are limited because only five to seven AZD1222 recipients were SARS-CoV-2 seropositive at baseline. After two AZD1222 doses, both the breadth and the depth of spike-specific TCRs were significantly higher than at day 0 and than in MenACWY recipients. Vaccine-associated CD4 TCRs spanned the whole spike protein, with dominant responses in regions 160-218 and 743-854.

The label giving this sample's time point can be read as: about 28 days (+/-7) after the second vaccine dose. AZD1222 recipients with second doses at about 4 weeks or about 12 weeks were pooled, because spike-specific TCR depth and breadth did not differ between schedules. The vaccinee samples were drawn from two UK trials, COV001 and COV002, one of which was a single-blind randomized controlled phase 2/3 trial testing AZD1222 (ChAdOx1 nCoV-19) in healthy adults. For TCRbeta chain sequencing, PBMC samples were collected from trial participants at day 0 and at day 28 after the second dose. Via the germline V gene (reference sequence), CDR1 is LGHDT and CDR2 YNNKEL. The V end loses 4 bases and the J end loses 0 bases, and a stretch of 16 bases separates them. There are 17 amino acids in the CDR3, from cysteine to phenylalanine inclusive. Only the CDR3 part of the read is kept: 51 bases, read in frame from the first base.

With respect to this clone: It has no known antigen specificity. Base qualities are not recorded, but no much larger clone differs from it by a single base.

The CDR3 regions of human TCRbeta chains were subjected to immunosequencing. The authors' analysis ran thus. Repertoire TCRs were matched against a reference library of SARS-CoV-2-specific TCRs generated with the MIRA antigen-specificity platform. Breadth was defined as the fraction of unique TCRs that were SARS-CoV-2-associated, and depth was defined as the fraction of total T cells that were SARS-CoV-2-associated. Using the MIRA data, each spike-specific TCR was mapped to the spike region that the TCR reacts to and placed in a CD4 or CD8 class. Log10-transformed breadth and depth values were compared by one-way ANOVA with Sidak's multiple comparisons tests. Imported from immuneACCESS, the table was reduced by TCRdb to in-frame sequences with V and J called. These copies leave out some clones; in studies compared against another copy, an unresolved V gene accounts for under half, and the cause of the remainder is not known. That table supplies the V and J calls and clone size; D and trimming were determined from the DNA. Within this sample are around 140,000 clones, with around 84% of them counted one time only. Approximately 5% of the sample is held by the ten biggest clonotypes.

The sample here was peripheral blood, taken 28 days after the second AZD1222 dose. The chain was built from TRBV3-1 (or the pseudogene TRBV3-2) and TRBJ1-3, with no D gene named confidently. The source of this sequence is an adult who received the AZD1222 COVID-19 vaccine. For the CDR3, the sequence is CASSPSQAPTSGNTIYF. The DNA reads as follows: TGTGCCAGCAGCCCGTCCCAGGCGCCGACCTCTGGAAACACCATATATTTT.